Presented here are 23 T cell receptor beta chains from one specimen sequenced in a study of T cells expressing NK-cell markers. Following a re-call of the 5' RACE reads, TCRdb has one entry per CDR3 protein and lacks DNA. This repertoire includes approximately 440,000 distinct CDR3 sequences. Input material: blood T cells: a sorted CD56 or NKG2C T cell subset, CD4+ or CD8+ T cells, or bulk PBMC T cells (not recorded which). These receptors all come from a woman between 45 and 60 years old in good health.

The V call is TRBV2, the J call TRBJ1-1; TCRdb outputs TRBD1, but without DNA this stays unchecked. The CDR3 length is 13 residues. Germline V CDR1 and CDR2: SNHLY, FYNNEI. CDR3 loop: CASSADRGYQAFF.

The rearrangement links TRBV5-1 to TRBJ2-5; TCRdb returns TRBD2, unconfirmable since there is no DNA. CDR1 is SGHRS and CDR2 is YFSETQ in the germline V gene. The CDR3 is 17 residues long. The CDR3 spells CASRSGLAELWRETQYF. The whole variable domain, filled in from reference TRBV5-1 and TRBJ2-5, reads KAGVTQTPRYLIKTRGQQVTLSCSPISGHRSVSWYQQTPGQGLQFLFEYFSETQRNKGNFPGRFSGRQFSNSRSEMNVSTLELGDSALYLCASRSGLAELWRETQYFGPGTRLLVL.

The chain has TRBV6-2 or TRBV6-3 and TRBJ2-2; TCRdb proposes TRBD2, but this gene call is untestable without DNA. The CDR3 has 17 residues. Germline lookup yields CDR1 MNHEY and CDR2 SVGEGT. The CDR3 is CASSYPGLVGATGELFF.

CDR3 sequence reads: CASSSRDRGLVGELFF. The chain couples TRBV12-3 or TRBV12-4 to TRBJ2-2; TCRdb returns TRBD1, unconfirmable since there is no DNA. This CDR3 is built from 16 residues.

This sequence joins TRBV2 and TRBJ1-2; with no DNA, the TCRdb D assignment of TRBD1 cannot be verified. From germline, CDR1 is SNHLY and CDR2 FYNNEI. This CDR3 is 17 amino acids long. CDR3 loop: CASSELGTGRSPYGYTF.

This sequence joins TRBV24-1 and TRBJ1-1; TCRdb returns TRBD1, unconfirmable since there is no DNA. The V gene's germline CDR1 is KGHDR and CDR2 SFDVKD. The CDR3 is 11 residues long. CDR3 protein: CAASTGSEAFF.

The V call is TRBV5-1, the J call TRBJ1-4. CDR3 length: 14 amino acids. Germline V CDR1 and CDR2: SGHRS, YFSETQ. The CDR3 loop is CASSLGEGSEKLFF.

The chain recombines TRBV29-1 with TRBJ1-4. This CDR3 is 14 amino acids long. From germline, CDR1 is SQVTM and CDR2 ANQGSEA. The CDR3 spells CSATTRAQNEKLFF.

This chain uses TRBV11-3 with TRBJ2-1; TCRdb proposes TRBD2, but this gene call is untestable without DNA. Germline V CDR1 and CDR2: SGHNT, YENEEA. The CDR3 has 16 residues. Here the CDR3 reads CASSNPQASLHNEQFF.

V gene TRBV5-1 combines with J gene TRBJ2-5; as DNA is missing, the TRBD1 call by TCRdb cannot be tested. The V gene's germline CDR1 is SGHRS and CDR2 YFSETQ. The CDR3 consists of 17 residues. The CDR3 spells CASSFGLAPTTQETQYF.

The chain combines TRBV7-9 with TRBJ2-2; TCRdb's D gene call, TRBD1, goes unchecked for lack of DNA. CDR1 and CDR2 from the germline V gene are SEHNR and FQNEAQ (reference sequence). The CDR3 is 16 amino acids. CDR3 amino acids: CASSHPSGSVAGELFF.

V usage is TRBV3-1 and J usage is TRBJ2-3. CDR3 length equals 14 residues. CDR1 is LGHDT and CDR2 is YNNKEL in the germline V gene (reference sequence). CDR3: CASSQDHRTDTQYF.

The V call is TRBV6-1, the J call TRBJ2-2; the TCRdb D gene call, TRBD1, has no DNA to confirm it. From germline, CDR1 is MNHNS and CDR2 SASEGT. This CDR3 has 14 residues. CDR3 residues: CASTAAWGTGELFF.

V and J are TRBV7-2 and TRBJ2-3; TCRdb designates TRBD2, a call that cannot be tested without DNA. The CDR3 consists of 18 residues. The germline V gene encodes CDR1 SGHTA and CDR2 FQGNSA. The CDR3 loop reads CASRRLAVSGVSPDTQYF.

The rearrangement joins TRBV20-1 to TRBJ2-1; TCRdb designates TRBD2, a call that cannot be tested without DNA. This CDR3 spans 14 amino acids. CDR1 and CDR2 (germline): DFQATT, SNEGSKA (reference sequence). This CDR3 is CSARGLAGDGEQFF.

The chain combines TRBV20-1 with TRBJ1-2. CDR1 and CDR2 (germline): DFQATT, SNEGSKA (reference sequence). The CDR3 covers 12 residues. The CDR3 here is CSAQSAGNSYTF.

The chain is built from TRBV12-3 or TRBV12-4 and TRBJ1-6; the TCRdb call, TRBD1, lacks DNA for checking. The CDR3 consists of 15 residues. Here the CDR3 reads CASSFRGRGPSPLHF.

The chain uses TRBV12-3 or TRBV12-4 and TRBJ1-5. CDR3 length equals 12 residues. CDR3: CASSDSNQPQHF.

The V call is TRBV3-1, the J call TRBJ2-5; TCRdb returns TRBD1, unconfirmable since there is no DNA. This CDR3 contains 15 residues. The V gene's germline CDR1 is LGHDT and CDR2 YNNKEL (reference sequence). The chain's CDR3 is CASSPGETDGETQYF.

This chain links TRBV28 with TRBJ2-3; TCRdb gives TRBD2 as the D gene, but with no DNA this cannot be confirmed. The CDR3 contains 14 residues. The V gene's germline CDR1 is MDHEN and CDR2 SYDVKM. The CDR3 region is CAVDSGGSSGTGYF. Full variable domain (rest looked up from reference TRBV28 and TRBJ2-3): DVKVTQSSRYLVKRTGEKVFLECVQDMDHENMFWYRQDPGLGLRLIYFSYDVKMKEKGDIPEGYSVSREKKERFSLILESASTNQTSMYLCAVDSGGSSGTGYFGPGTRLTVL.

V gene TRBV24-1 combines with J gene TRBJ2-3; without DNA, the TCRdb call of TRBD1 cannot be checked. The CDR3 runs to 13 residues. Germline V CDR1 and CDR2: KGHDR, SFDVKD. Here the CDR3 reads CATRQGVGDTQYF.

V usage is TRBV25-1 and J usage is TRBJ2-1; the TCRdb call, TRBD2, lacks DNA for checking. CDR3 size: 14 residues. The germline V gene encodes CDR1 MGHDK and CDR2 SYGVNS. The CDR3 is CASKERAAYNEQFF.

The CDR3 region is CASSSIQGVQPQHF. The V and J genes are TRBV7-8 and TRBJ1-5; with no DNA, the TCRdb D assignment of TRBD1 cannot be verified. Germline V gives CDR1 SGHVS, CDR2 FQNEAQ. This CDR3 comprises 14 residues.